These T cell receptor beta chains were read from a single sample in a study of CD8+CD57+ T cells in acquired aplastic anemia. Via MiXCR, TCRdb re-called the reads, giving one row per CDR3 protein. The table lists under 250,000 distinct CDR3 sequences, 60% to 80% of them singletons. Sequenced material: sorted CD4+, CD8+, or CD8+CD57+ T cells (not recorded which) from PBMCs. The receptors shown here come from a human donor with aplastic anemia. Each CDR3 is given with its conserved first and last residue. The D gene is left open where the match is weak. Clone size is shown for a subset of rows, as once, few, many or a class of expanded clone.

CDR3nt	CDR3aa	d_gene	abundance	v_gene	j_gene
TGCAGTGCTAGGCCCAGGGACACTGAAGCTTTCTTT	CSARPRDTEAFF	NA	few	TRBV20-1	TRBJ1-1
TGTGCCACCAGTGATTTGCACAGGGAGTACCAAGAGACCCAGTACTTC	CATSDLHREYQETQYF	NA	NA	TRBV24-1	TRBJ2-5
TGCAGTGCTAGCGTGCCAGACCGGGACAGGGTTTATAGGACCCAGTACTTC	CSASVPDRDRVYRTQYF	TRBD1	many	TRBV20-1	TRBJ2-5
TGCAGTGCGGGGACTAGCGAATCCTACGAGCAGTACTTC	CSAGTSESYEQYF	TRBD2	NA	TRBV20-1	TRBJ2-7
TGTGCCAGCAGCTTAGCGCGGGCAGAGACCCAGTACTTC	CASSLARAETQYF	NA	NA	TRBV7-9	TRBJ2-5
TGCAGTGCTAGAGATCAGCAGGGAAGCTCTGGGGCCAACGTCCTGACTTTC	CSARDQQGSSGANVLTF	NA	NA	TRBV20-1	TRBJ2-6
TGTGCCAGCAGCGTGACCGGGACAGGGAACACCGGGGAGCTGTTTTTT	CASSVTGTGNTGELFF	TRBD1	NA	TRBV9	TRBJ2-2
TGCAGCGCCGCCTTGGGACAGGGAACAGATACGCAGTATTTT	CSAALGQGTDTQYF	TRBD1	NA	TRBV29-1	TRBJ2-3
TGTGCCACCAGCATCCGTGGGGGAATTCAGCCCCAGCATTTT	CATSIRGGIQPQHF	NA	many	TRBV15	TRBJ1-5
TGCGCCAGCAGCTTGTTTCTCAGCGAGGCGATGAACGAGCAGTACTTC	CASSLFLSEAMNEQYF	NA	NA	TRBV5-1	TRBJ2-7
TGTGCCAGCAGCAGGGACGGCACAGATACGCAGTATTTT	CASSRDGTDTQYF	NA	NA	TRBV12-3/TRBV12-4	TRBJ2-3
TGTGCCAGCGGAGGGACTAGCGGGGCTGGCAATGAGCAGTTCTTC	CASGGTSGAGNEQFF	TRBD2	NA	TRBV25-1	TRBJ2-1